This is a list of T cell receptor beta chains from one sample in a study of Graves' ophthalmopathy and Graves' hyperthyroidism. Each CDR3 protein gets one entry after TCRdb re-called the multiplex PCR reads with MiXCR. The data contain hundreds of thousands of distinct CDR3 sequences, roughly 20% of them seen just once; the ten biggest clones take up approximately 6.5%. Sample: peripheral blood. The source of these receptors is a young woman with stable Graves' hyperthyroidism. Some clones in this sample may be carry-over from other donors' samples. The CDR3 runs from the conserved cysteine through the conserved F or W.

TRBJ1-2 | TRBV9 | CASSGPVPGYGYTF
TRBJ2-7 | TRBV7-3 | CASSLTSGGVEQYF
TRBJ2-7 | TRBV20-1 | CSAADRGLREQYF
TRBJ1-2 | TRBV19 | CASSIGLSYTF
TRBJ2-7 | TRBV6-1 | CASTASRGLDEQYF
TRBJ1-5 | TRBV2 | CASSFQIHQPQHF
TRBJ2-4 | TRBV20-1 | CSEGELTKNIQYF
TRBJ1-3 | TRBV5-1 | CASSLDGHANTIYF
TRBJ1-5 | TRBV20-1 | CSAGGKEDQPQHF
TRBJ1-5 | TRBV20-1 | CSARDAGTQSNQPQHF
TRBJ2-7 | TRBV5-1 | CASSLWPGLDYEQYF
TRBJ1-1 | TRBV12-3/TRBV12-4 | CASSLVDSLYTEAFF
TRBJ1-2 | TRBV24-1 | CATSDNRVGYTF
TRBJ2-7 | TRBV20-1 | CSARVGGLPYEQYF
TRBJ2-5 | TRBV6-5 | CASSYSGGGGETQYF
TRBJ1-5 | TRBV6-1 | CASNPGGGNQPQHF
TRBJ1-5 | TRBV19 | CASSIYQGNQPQHF
TRBJ2-7 | TRBV2 | CASRPLPISYEQYF
TRBJ1-2 | TRBV6-5 | CASSWDRGRNYGYTF
TRBJ2-5 | TRBV19 | CAASRTSGRFTETQYF
TRBJ1-6 | TRBV6-5 | CASSYSRTTSPLHF
TRBJ2-5 | TRBV12-3/TRBV12-4 | CASRLTSGQGTQYF
TRBJ1-5 | TRBV2 | CASTLDGYSNQPQHF
TRBJ1-1 | TRBV28 | CASSWRRGGTEAFF
TRBJ1-1 | TRBV4-3 | CASSRKPKAEAFF
TRBJ1-5 | TRBV5-1 | CASSFEGVQPQHF
TRBJ2-5 | TRBV11-1 | CASSFVALAGGPGQTQYF
TRBJ1-2 | TRBV6-1 | CATRDQYYGYTF